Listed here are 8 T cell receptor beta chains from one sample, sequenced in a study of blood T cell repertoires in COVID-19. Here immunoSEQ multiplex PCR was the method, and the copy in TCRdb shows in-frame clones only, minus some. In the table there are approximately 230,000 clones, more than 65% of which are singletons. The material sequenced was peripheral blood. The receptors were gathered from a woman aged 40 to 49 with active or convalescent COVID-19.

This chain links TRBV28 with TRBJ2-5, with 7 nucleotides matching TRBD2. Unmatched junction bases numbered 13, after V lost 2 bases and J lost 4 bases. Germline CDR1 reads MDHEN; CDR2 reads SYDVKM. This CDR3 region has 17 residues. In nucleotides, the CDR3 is TGTGCCAGCAGTTTACTAACTAGCGATACATCTCGAGAGACCCAGTACTTC. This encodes CASSLLTSDTSRETQYF.

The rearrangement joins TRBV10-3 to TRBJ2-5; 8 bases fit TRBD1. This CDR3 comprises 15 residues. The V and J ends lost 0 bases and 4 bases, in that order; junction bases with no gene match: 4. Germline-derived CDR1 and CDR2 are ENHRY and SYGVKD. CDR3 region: CAISESWTGLETQYF. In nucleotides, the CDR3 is TGTGCCATCAGTGAGTCATGGACAGGGCTAGAGACCCAGTACTTC.

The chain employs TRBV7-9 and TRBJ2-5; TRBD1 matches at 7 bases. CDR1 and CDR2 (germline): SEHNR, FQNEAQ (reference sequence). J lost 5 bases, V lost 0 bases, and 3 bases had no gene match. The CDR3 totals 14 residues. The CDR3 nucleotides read TGTGCCAGCAGCTTAGCCCGGGACAGCGAGACCCAGTACTTC. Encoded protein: CASSLARDSETQYF.

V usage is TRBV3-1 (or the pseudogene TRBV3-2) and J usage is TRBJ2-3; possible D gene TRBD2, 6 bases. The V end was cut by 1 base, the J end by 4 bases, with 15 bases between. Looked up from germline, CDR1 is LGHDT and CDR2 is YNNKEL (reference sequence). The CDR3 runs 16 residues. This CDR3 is CASSQGSGGYADTQYF. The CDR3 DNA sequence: TGTGCCAGCAGCCAAGGATCCGGGGGTTATGCAGATACGCAGTATTTT.

The CDR3 loop reads CASSSAAGANVLTF. In DNA, the CDR3 is TGTGCCAGCAGCTCTGCCGCGGGGGCCAACGTCCTGACTTTC. The rearrangement uses TRBV7-9 and TRBJ2-6; D not certain. CDR1 and CDR2 (germline): SEHNR, FQNEAQ (reference sequence). The CDR3 sequence is 14 residues long. V was cut by 4 bases and J by 4 bases, with 8 bases left in between.

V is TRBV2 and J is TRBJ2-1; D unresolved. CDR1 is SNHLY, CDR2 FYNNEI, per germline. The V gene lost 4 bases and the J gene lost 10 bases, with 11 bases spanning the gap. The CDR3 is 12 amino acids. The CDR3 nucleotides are TGTGCCAGCAGTGGGCCGGGTCAAGAGCAGTTCTTC. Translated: CASSGPGQEQFF.

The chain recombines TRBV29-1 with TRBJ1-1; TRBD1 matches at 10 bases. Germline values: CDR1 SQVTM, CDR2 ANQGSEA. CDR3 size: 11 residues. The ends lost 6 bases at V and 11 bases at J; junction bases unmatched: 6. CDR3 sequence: CSVDRGRGAFF. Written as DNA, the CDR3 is TGCAGCGTCGACAGGGGGCGAGGGGCTTTCTTT.

CDR3 sequence: CASRNSGEGVYNEQFF. The CDR3 nucleotides are TGTGCCAGCAGAAACAGCGGGGAGGGAGTCTACAATGAGCAGTTCTTC. The rearrangement links TRBV27 to TRBJ2-1; 7 bases match TRBD2. The germline V gene encodes CDR1 MNHEY and CDR2 SMNVEV (reference sequence). The junction had 11 bases not matched to a gene; V was cut back by 6 bases and J by 3 bases. The CDR3 has 16 amino acids.